This TCR beta chain comes out of a study of blood T cell repertoires in COVID-19. Generated by immunoSEQ multiplex PCR, the TCRdb table keeps only in-frame clones and is missing some. The top ten hold 0.95% to 1.2% of the sample, which has 300,000 or so clones, 90% seen once. Germline V gene data show CDR1 as SGHAT and CDR2 as FQDESV (reference sequence). V gave up 5 bases and J gave up 4 bases; unmatched junction bases: 2. The CDR3 extends over 13 amino acids. The TCR comes from a woman in her twenties or thirties who had recovered from COVID-19. This sequence joins TRBV11-1 and TRBJ2-7, with 10 bases identical to TRBD2. Sequencing was done on a sample of PBMCs or T cells enriched from blood (not recorded which). The CDR3 sequence: CASSPGLAYEQYF. The CDR3 region has the DNA TGTGCCAGCAGCCCGGGACTAGCGTACGAGCAGTACTTC.